A selection of T cell receptor beta chains follows, all from one sample in a study of blood T cell repertoires in COVID-19. Sequenced by immunoSEQ multiplex PCR; TCRdb stores in-frame clones only, minus some. The sample yields 60,000 to 85,000 clones, almost 90% seen once. The sample was peripheral blood. The receptors shown here come from an elderly woman with active or convalescent COVID-19. The CDR3 runs from the conserved cysteine through the conserved F or W. Fields, in order: D gene, clone size, J gene, CDR3 length, V gene, CDR3 DNA, CDR3 protein. D genes are given only for firm matches. Clone size is given for some rows only: seen once, a few or many times, or a class if the clone is expanded.

TRBD1 | . | TRBJ2-3 | 13 | TRBV11-3 | TGTGCCAGCAGCTTAACCACAGGGGACACGCAGTATTTT | CASSLTTGDTQYF
. | few | TRBJ1-1 | 14 | TRBV6-2/TRBV6-3 | TGTGCCAGCAGTTACGAGGGTGGGAACGCTGAAGCTTTCTTT | CASSYEGGNAEAFF
. | once | TRBJ2-7 | 12 | TRBV5-1 | TGCGCCAGCAGCTTGGGTAACTACGAGCAGTACTTC | CASSLGNYEQYF
. | . | TRBJ2-6 | 14 | TRBV6-2/TRBV6-3 | TGTGCCAGCAGTTTCGGGGCTGGGGCCAACGTCCTGACTTTC | CASSFGAGANVLTF
. | . | TRBJ1-1 | 14 | TRBV5-1 | TGCGCCAGCAGCTTGGGCGGGGCCGACACTGAAGCTTTCTTT | CASSLGGADTEAFF
. | . | TRBJ1-2 | 15 | TRBV7-8 | TGTGCCAGCAGCCCCCACAGATCTCGTAACTATGGCTACACCTTC | CASSPHRSRNYGYTF
TRBD2 | . | TRBJ2-3 | 15 | TRBV11-2 | TGTGCCAGCAGCTTGGGGGGACTAGCCCCCGATACGCAGTATTTT | CASSLGGLAPDTQYF
TRBD1 | . | TRBJ2-7 | 13 | TRBV5-1 | TGCGCCAGCACCCTCGGGGACAGCTACGAGCAGTACTTC | CASTLGDSYEQYF
. | . | TRBJ2-2 | 16 | TRBV4-3 | TGCGCCAGCAGCCAAGGTAGCGGTATAAACACCGGGGAGCTGTTTTTT | CASSQGSGINTGELFF
TRBD1 | . | TRBJ1-5 | 15 | TRBV19 | TGTGCCAGTAGCCCGTCCCCAGGGGGAGATCAGCCCCAGCATTTT | CASSPSPGGDQPQHF
. | once | TRBJ1-1 | 15 | TRBV3-1/TRBV3-2 | TGTGCCAGCAGCCCGCTTAGGGGGTGGAACACTGAAGCTTTCTTT | CASSPLRGWNTEAFF
TRBD1 | . | TRBJ1-2 | 15 | TRBV7-2 | TGTGCCAGCAGCTTAGCCGGGACAGGGAACTATGGCTACACCTTC | CASSLAGTGNYGYTF
. | . | TRBJ2-3 | 13 | TRBV19 | TGTGCCTCCGGGGCGGGGGCTACGGATACGCAGTATTTT | CASGAGATDTQYF